Presented here are 29 T cell receptor beta chains from one specimen sequenced in a study of blood T cell repertoires in COVID-19. Assay: immunoSEQ multiplex PCR; the TCRdb copy retains only in-frame clones and omits some. The sample contains 89,000 or so clones, 90% to 95% of which appear only once. Material for sequencing was peripheral blood. These receptors were collected from a human donor with active COVID-19. The donor label of this sample is uncertain.

The gene calls are TRBV5-1 and TRBJ2-3; the D is unclear. The V gene's germline CDR1 is SGHRS and CDR2 YFSETQ. With 3 bases removed from V and 0 bases from J, the gap between germline ends came to 2 bases. CDR3 size: 12 residues. The CDR3 nucleotides read TGCGCCAGCAGCTCTAGCACAGATACGCAGTATTTT. It is translated as CASSSSTDTQYF.

The chain has TRBV4-1 and TRBJ1-5, with 9 bases matching TRBD1. V gave up 5 bases and J gave up 1 base; unmatched junction bases: 6. CDR1 is MGHRA and CDR2 is YSYEKL in the germline V gene. The CDR3 has 16 residues. DNA of the CDR3: TGCGCCAGCAGCTCCCGGGACAGGGTCAGCAATCAGCCCCAGCATTTT. Its protein product is CASSSRDRVSNQPQHF.

V gene TRBV7-9 combines with J gene TRBJ2-7; D not resolved. Germline values: CDR1 SEHNR, CDR2 FQNEAQ (reference sequence). This CDR3 contains 10 residues. V lost 5 bases and J lost 5, with 4 bases in between. CDR3: CASSTDEQYF. Here the CDR3 DNA reads TGTGCCAGCAGCACAGACGAGCAGTACTTC. The variable domain in full, completed from reference TRBV7-9 and TRBJ2-7, reads DTGVSQNPRHKITKRGQNVTFRCDPISEHNRLYWYRQTLGQGPEFLTYFQNEAQLEKSRLLSDRFSAERPKGSFSTLEIQRTEQGDSAMYLCASSTDEQYFGPGTRLTVT.

The rearrangement links TRBV10-3 to TRBJ2-3, with TRBD2 matching 10 bases. Germline loops: CDR1 ENHRY, CDR2 SYGVKD. The CDR3 totals 14 residues. The junction had 3 bases not matched to a gene; V was cut back by 4 bases and J by 5 bases. The CDR3 coding sequence is TGTGCCATCAGTGGGACTAGCGGCAGAGATACGCAGTATTTT. Its translation is CAISGTSGRDTQYF.

V is TRBV4-1 and J is TRBJ2-6; 12 bases agree with TRBD1. The CDR3 has 19 residues. CDR1 is MGHRA and CDR2 is YSYEKL in the germline V gene. V trimming: 0 bases; J trimming: 2 bases; junction bases outside the gene matches: 5. Here the CDR3 reads CASSQDRGTGGAGANVLTF. In DNA form, the CDR3 reads TGCGCCAGCAGCCAAGATAGGGGGACAGGGGGCGCTGGGGCCAACGTCCTGACTTTC.

This clone occurred once. The V call is TRBV9, the J call TRBJ2-7; the match to TRBD1 covers 9 bases. The CDR3 has 16 amino acids. Germline V gene sequence: CDR1 SGDLS, CDR2 YYNGEE. The ends lost 2 bases at V and 0 bases at J; junction bases unmatched: 6. The CDR3 region has the DNA TGTGCCAGCAGCGTCGGACAGGGGTCGAGCTCCTACGAGCAGTACTTC. This encodes CASSVGQGSSSYEQYF.

The chain recombines TRBV5-1 with TRBJ2-5, with D tentatively TRBD1 (5 bases). V was shortened by 1 base and J by 3 bases, with 10 bases between the two germline ends. Per germline, CDR1 SGHRS and CDR2 YFSETQ. There are 14 residues in the CDR3. CDR3 sequence (DNA): TGCGCCAGCAGCTTGCGAGCAGGGAAAGAGACCCAGTACTTC. It encodes CASSLRAGKETQYF. The whole variable domain, filled in from reference TRBV5-1 and TRBJ2-5, reads KAGVTQTPRYLIKTRGQQVTLSCSPISGHRSVSWYQQTPGQGLQFLFEYFSETQRNKGNFPGRFSGRQFSNSRSEMNVSTLELGDSALYLCASSLRAGKETQYFGPGTRLLVL.

V and J are TRBV5-1 and TRBJ2-3; 14 nucleotides line up with TRBD2. V shed 4 bases and J 0 bases; nucleotides not matched to a gene: 7. The germline V gene has CDR1 SGHRS and CDR2 YFSETQ. There are 18 residues in the CDR3. CDR3 amino acids: CASSPGLAGVGSTDTQYF. CDR3 bases: TGCGCCAGCAGCCCGGGACTAGCGGGAGTAGGGAGCACAGATACGCAGTATTTT.

The chain carries TRBV24-1 and TRBJ1-2; 9 bases map to TRBD1. CDR3 length: 13 amino acids. Germline-derived CDR1 and CDR2 are KGHDR and SFDVKD. V was clipped by 6 bases and J by 6 bases; unmatched bases: 4. The CDR3, as DNA: TGTGCCACCAGTAGCACAGGGGGCCATGGCTACACCTTC. This encodes CATSSTGGHGYTF.

This chain connects TRBV6-5 to TRBJ1-1; D call uncertain. The germline gives CDR1 MNHEY, CDR2 SVGAGI. V was trimmed by 6 bases and J by 0 bases, leaving 8 bases between them. This CDR3 is built from 13 residues. CDR3 nucleotides: TGTGCCAGCAGCCCGGGAATGAACACTGAAGCTTTCTTT. Translating it yields CASSPGMNTEAFF.

There are a few counts of this clone. This rearrangement joins TRBV18 to TRBJ2-7; D might be TRBD2 (7 bases). In germline, CDR1 is KGHSH, CDR2 LQKENI. This CDR3 spans 13 amino acids. Trimming shortened V by 3 bases and J by 5 bases, and 11 bases separated the two germline ends. CDR3 residues: CASSPGGGHEQYF. DNA for the CDR3: TGTGCCAGCTCACCGGGAGGGGGGCACGAGCAGTACTTC.

V is TRBV27 and J is TRBJ1-2; 8 bases line up with TRBD1. Germline values: CDR1 MNHEY, CDR2 SMNVEV (reference sequence). The ends lost 5 bases at V and 8 bases at J; junction bases unmatched: 7. This CDR3 has 13 residues. CDR3 nucleotide sequence: TGTGCCAGCAGTCCCTCAGGGGGCGGGGGCTACACCTTC. This codes for CASSPSGGGGYTF.

The J gene is TRBJ2-5, the V gene TRBV7-8, with TRBD2 matching over 12 bases. V lost 7 bases and J lost 2; bases outside the gene matches: 17. In germline, CDR1 is SGHVS, CDR2 FQNEAQ. The CDR3 length is 19 residues. The CDR3 DNA is TGTGCCAGCAAGGGGGCACACGGGCTAGCGGGAGGGCGACAAGAGACCCAGTACTTC. As protein: CASKGAHGLAGGRQETQYF.

This chain connects TRBV7-9 to TRBJ2-5, with 11 bases matching TRBD2. The germline V gene encodes CDR1 SEHNR and CDR2 FQNEAQ (reference sequence). The CDR3 spans 16 residues. V was pared by 1 base and J by 4 bases, with 5 bases of the junction left unmatched. CDR3 DNA: TGTGCCAGCAGCTTAGTACTAGCGGGAGCAGGAGAGACCCAGTACTTC. Residues: CASSLVLAGAGETQYF.

The chain employs TRBV14 and TRBJ2-1; D is ambiguous. The germline CDR1 and CDR2 sequences are SGHDN and FVKESK. The V end lost 0 bases, the J end lost 10 bases, and 7 bases lay between the germline ends. The CDR3 sequence is 12 residues long. The CDR3 is CASSQDWAEQFF. DNA of the CDR3: TGTGCCAGCAGCCAAGATTGGGCCGAGCAGTTCTTC.

The J gene is TRBJ1-6, the V gene TRBV27; 9 positions agree with TRBD1. J was trimmed by 3 bases and V by 4 bases; bases with no gene match: 7. This CDR3 region has 17 residues. Looked up from germline, CDR1 is MNHEY and CDR2 is SMNVEV (reference sequence). CDR3 region: CASSSSGTGFYNSPLHF. As DNA, the CDR3 is TGTGCCAGCAGTTCATCCGGGACAGGGTTCTATAATTCACCCCTCCACTTT.

The chain recombines TRBV28 with TRBJ2-2; possible D gene TRBD1, 6 bases. Between the trimmed V and J ends, which lost 3 bases and 0 bases, there was a span of 11 bases. The CDR3 contains 16 residues. CDR1 and CDR2 (germline): MDHEN, SYDVKM. CDR3 region: CASSFLGTSNTGELFF. As DNA, the CDR3 is TGTGCCAGCAGTTTCCTCGGGACATCGAACACCGGGGAGCTGTTTTTT.

The chain links TRBV7-6 to TRBJ2-7; the match to TRBD1 covers 9 bases. The CDR3 consists of 15 residues. CDR1 is SGHVS, CDR2 FNYEAQ, per germline. Unmatched junction bases numbered 9, after V lost 6 bases and J lost 3 bases. The CDR3 DNA reads TGTGCCAGCAGTACCAAGCCGGGACAGGGCTACGAGCAGTACTTC. It encodes CASSTKPGQGYEQYF.

V is TRBV12-3 or TRBV12-4 and J is TRBJ2-3; D remains unclear. The CDR3 is 13 amino acids. The V end was cut by 2 bases, the J end by 4 bases, with 7 bases between. CDR3 nucleotides: TGTGCCAGCAGTTTACGGGTTGCAGATACGCAGTATTTT. Translating it yields CASSLRVADTQYF.

This chain uses TRBV7-9 with TRBJ1-6, with D unclear. The CDR3 contains 14 residues. Germline CDR1 SEHNR, CDR2 FQNEAQ (reference sequence). The germline V and J ends were trimmed by 4 bases and 10 bases, with 14 bases remaining between them. CDR3 DNA sequence: TGTGCCAGCAGCTCCACGGTGGGAGAATCACCCCTCCACTTT. It encodes CASSSTVGESPLHF.

CDR3 sequence: CASSAYTDYNEQFF. CDR3 bases: TGTGCCAGCAGCGCTTACACCGACTACAATGAGCAGTTCTTC. V is TRBV9 and J is TRBJ2-1; D not resolved. Trimming removed 3 bases at V and 3 bases at J, with 10 bases between. Germline V CDR1 and CDR2: SGDLS, YYNGEE. This CDR3 region has 14 residues.

The chain uses TRBV27 and TRBJ2-2, with TRBD2 matching over 14 bases. There are 18 residues in the CDR3. With V trimmed by 7 bases and J by 4 bases, 11 bases remained unmatched. The V gene's germline CDR1 is MNHEY and CDR2 SMNVEV (reference sequence). This CDR3 is CASTLTSGRASGTGELFF. The CDR3 bases are TGTGCCAGCACACTGACTAGCGGGAGGGCCTCGGGCACCGGGGAGCTGTTTTTT.

This clone was observed a single time. The V gene is TRBV10-3, the J gene TRBJ2-5; 7 bases map to TRBD1. Germline V gives CDR1 ENHRY, CDR2 SYGVKD. Losses at the gene ends were 4 bases for V and 4 bases for J; bases not matched to a gene: 6. The CDR3 has 14 amino acids. CDR3 coding DNA: TGTGCCATCAGTGCCGGGACAGAGCTAGAGACCCAGTACTTC. It translates to CAISAGTELETQYF.

The chain combines TRBV10-3 with TRBJ2-7; maybe TRBD2 (7 bases). V gave up 4 bases and J gave up 2 bases, with 15 bases separating them. The CDR3 contains 15 residues. Germline CDR1 and CDR2: ENHRY and SYGVKD. CDR3 nucleotide sequence: TGTGCCATCAGTGGGGAGAGGGGGGGGCCCTACGAGCAGTACTTC. It specifies CAISGERGGPYEQYF.

This rearrangement joins TRBV5-1 to TRBJ2-1, with 9 positions matching TRBD2. Trimming cost V 0 bases and J 0 bases; bases outside gene matches: 4. Per germline, CDR1 SGHRS and CDR2 YFSETQ. The CDR3 is 17 amino acids. CDR3 sequence (DNA): TGCGCCAGCAGCTTGGGACTAGCGGAGGGCTCCTACAATGAGCAGTTCTTC. Translating it yields CASSLGLAEGSYNEQFF.

V usage is TRBV28 and J usage is TRBJ2-2, with TRBD2 matching 8 bases. The V gene end was trimmed by 10 bases and the J gene end by 2 bases; junction bases not matched to a gene: 6. CDR3 length equals 14 residues. Germline values: CDR1 MDHEN, CDR2 SYDVKM. The chain's CDR3 is CATKIAGNTGELFF. For the CDR3, the DNA is TGTGCCACCAAAATAGCGGGAAACACCGGGGAGCTGTTTTTT.

J is TRBJ2-1 and V is TRBV5-1; TRBD2 matches at 13 bases. The CDR3 consists of 15 residues. Germline assignment: CDR1 SGHRS and CDR2 YFSETQ. Germline trimming cut 4 bases from V and 9 bases from J; bases unmatched to any gene: 7. The CDR3 spells CASSPGLAGYVEQFF. CDR3 DNA: TGCGCCAGCAGCCCGGGACTAGCGGGATATGTTGAGCAGTTCTTC.

Note on this clone: Other DNA variants within this sample encode the same CDR3. The genes are TRBV7-9 and TRBJ2-7; 10 positions match TRBD2. V dropped 5 bases and J dropped 2; count of bases not matched to a gene: 9. Germline V CDR1 and CDR2: SEHNR, FQNEAQ (reference sequence). The CDR3 covers 16 residues. As DNA, the CDR3 is TGTGCCAGCAGCGGGGGGGTCCTAGCGGGAGCCTACGAGCAGTACTTC. Translation gives CASSGGVLAGAYEQYF.

This chain uses TRBV7-6 with TRBJ1-2, with TRBD1 identical over 12 bases. There are 17 residues in the CDR3. Germline V gives CDR1 SGHVS, CDR2 FNYEAQ. J was trimmed by 0 bases and V by 5 bases; bases with no gene match: 7. The CDR3 DNA is TGTGCCAGCAGCCCGGGGACAGGGGGCGCATCTAACTATGGCTACACCTTC. Protein sequence: CASSPGTGGASNYGYTF. Variable domain in full (rest from reference TRBV7-6 and TRBJ1-2): GAGVSQSPRYKVTKRGQDVALRCDPISGHVSLYWYRQALGQGPEFLTYFNYEAQQDKSGLPNDRFSAERPEGSISTLTIQRTEQRDSAMYRCASSPGTGGASNYGYTFGSGTRLTVV.